A single sample is the source of the 10 T cell receptor beta chains below, sequenced in a study of beta chain features in type 1 diabetes. The study's findings and limits: Shortening that was moderate but significant affected the TCRB CDR3s of Type 1 diabetes patients in all four CD4+ subsets.

Reverse transcribing all isolated RNA meant expressed TCRB transcripts were sequenced. The protocol was immunoSEQ multiplex PCR, while the TCRdb copy is restricted to in-frame clones and leaves out a portion. This repertoire shows over 150,000 clones, approximately 8.1% found once; its top ten account for 0.94%. These receptors are not linked to any known antigen. Sequenced: central memory CD4+ T cells from blood. The receptors originated from a woman aged 40 to 55 with type 1 diabetes.

J is TRBJ1-4 and V is TRBV10-3; 8 bases are a match to TRBD1. The CDR3 is 14 amino acids. V lost 5 bases to trimming and J lost 4 bases; unmatched junction nucleotides: 3. Germline lookup yields CDR1 ENHRY and CDR2 SYGVKD. The CDR3 bases are TGTGCCATCAGTCCGGACAGGGTTAATGAAAAACTGTTTTTT. Protein: CAISPDRVNEKLFF.

This clone has more than one count but fewer than ten. V is TRBV7-6 and J is TRBJ2-1; D gene uncertain. V lost 0 bases and J 4 bases, leaving 7 bases between the germline ends. The CDR3 totals 14 residues. Germline assignment: CDR1 SGHVS and CDR2 FNYEAQ. The CDR3 DNA is TGTGCCAGCAGCTTAGCAGAGCATTACAATGAGCAGTTCTTC. It yields the protein CASSLAEHYNEQFF.

This clone turned up a few times. CDR3 sequence: CASSQGGLTEAFF. As DNA, the CDR3 is TGTGCCAGCTCCCAAGGAGGCCTCACTGAAGCTTTCTTT. The rearrangement uses TRBV18 and TRBJ1-1; D gene uncertain. Trimming cost V 6 bases and J 4 bases, with 12 bases left between them. The length of the CDR3 is 13 residues. Per germline, CDR1 KGHSH and CDR2 LQKENI. Based on the CDR3 plus reference TRBV18 and TRBJ1-1, the full variable domain is NAGVMQNPRHLVRRRGQEARLRCSPMKGHSHVYWYRQLPEEGLKFMVYLQKENIIDESGMPKERFSAEFPKEGPSILRIQQVVRGDSAAYFCASSQGGLTEAFFGQGTRLTVV.

This chain links TRBV5-1 with TRBJ1-1; the match to TRBD1 covers 7 bases. This CDR3 spans 15 amino acids. V was pared by 1 base and J by 4 bases, with 7 bases of the junction left unmatched. CDR1 is SGHRS and CDR2 is YFSETQ in the germline V gene. DNA of the CDR3: TGCGCCAGCAGCTTGACAGGGGAAGTTAGCACTGAAGCTTTCTTT. This gives the protein CASSLTGEVSTEAFF. The full variable domain, completed using reference TRBV5-1 and TRBJ1-1, is KAGVTQTPRYLIKTRGQQVTLSCSPISGHRSVSWYQQTPGQGLQFLFEYFSETQRNKGNFPGRFSGRQFSNSRSEMNVSTLELGDSALYLCASSLTGEVSTEAFFGQGTRLTVV.

The V gene is TRBV5-1, the J gene TRBJ1-6; 8 positions match TRBD1. Germline lookup yields CDR1 SGHRS and CDR2 YFSETQ. CDR3 length: 14 amino acids. Trimming removed 2 bases from V and 7 bases from J; junction bases left unmatched: 2. CDR3 sequence: CASSFGQGNSPLHF. As DNA, the CDR3 is TGCGCCAGCAGCTTTGGACAGGGCAATTCACCCCTCCACTTT. Full variable domain (outside the CDR3, taken from reference TRBV5-1 and TRBJ1-6): KAGVTQTPRYLIKTRGQQVTLSCSPISGHRSVSWYQQTPGQGLQFLFEYFSETQRNKGNFPGRFSGRQFSNSRSEMNVSTLELGDSALYLCASSFGQGNSPLHFGNGTRLTVT.

The chain is built from TRBV18 and TRBJ2-5; D perhaps matches TRBD1 (6 bases). The CDR3 runs 16 residues. Germline lookup yields CDR1 KGHSH and CDR2 LQKENI. V was cut by 3 bases and J by 0 bases, with 14 bases left in between. The CDR3 here is CASSPGTPPYQETQYF. In DNA, the CDR3 is TGTGCCAGCTCACCTGGGACACCCCCGTACCAAGAGACCCAGTACTTC.

This clone was observed a few times. V usage is TRBV20-1 and J usage is TRBJ2-1; 10 bases map to TRBD2. Germline assignment: CDR1 DFQATT and CDR2 SNEGSKA (reference sequence). V dropped 8 bases and J dropped 15; count of bases not matched to a gene: 10. The CDR3 is 11 amino acids. In DNA form, the CDR3 reads TGCAGTTCTACAAGCGGGAGGGCTGGGTTCTTC. Residues: CSSTSGRAGFF.

In the case of this clone: Other DNA sequences in this sample translate to the same CDR3. The chain carries TRBV9 and TRBJ1-5, with D unresolved. CDR1 SGDLS and CDR2 YYNGEE come from the germline V gene. Trimming took 0 bases from V and 1 from J, leaving 5 bases between them. The CDR3 is 14 residues long. The DNA of the CDR3 is TGTGCCAGCAGCGTAGGACTGAGCAATCAGCCCCAGCATTTT. Translated, it gives CASSVGLSNQPQHF.

This clone has a handful of counts. The chain joins TRBV6-5 to TRBJ1-1, with 7 bases fitting TRBD1. Germline CDR1 is MNHEY and CDR2 is SVGAGI. This CDR3 contains 13 residues. V trimming: 2 bases; J trimming: 3 bases; junction bases outside the gene matches: 0. In DNA, the CDR3 is TGTGCCAGCAGTTACAGGGGGCACACTGAAGCTTTCTTT. Protein product: CASSYRGHTEAFF.

This clone was detected a few times. The V call is TRBV7-2, the J call TRBJ2-7; TRBD1 aligns across 7 bases. Trimming cost V 5 bases and J 7 bases; bases outside gene matches: 14. There are 15 residues in the CDR3. Germline lookup yields CDR1 SGHTA and CDR2 FQGNSA. CDR3 DNA sequence: TGTGCCAGCAGCCCCACGACAGGGTCCCATGGGGAGCAGTACTTC. The encoded protein is CASSPTTGSHGEQYF.